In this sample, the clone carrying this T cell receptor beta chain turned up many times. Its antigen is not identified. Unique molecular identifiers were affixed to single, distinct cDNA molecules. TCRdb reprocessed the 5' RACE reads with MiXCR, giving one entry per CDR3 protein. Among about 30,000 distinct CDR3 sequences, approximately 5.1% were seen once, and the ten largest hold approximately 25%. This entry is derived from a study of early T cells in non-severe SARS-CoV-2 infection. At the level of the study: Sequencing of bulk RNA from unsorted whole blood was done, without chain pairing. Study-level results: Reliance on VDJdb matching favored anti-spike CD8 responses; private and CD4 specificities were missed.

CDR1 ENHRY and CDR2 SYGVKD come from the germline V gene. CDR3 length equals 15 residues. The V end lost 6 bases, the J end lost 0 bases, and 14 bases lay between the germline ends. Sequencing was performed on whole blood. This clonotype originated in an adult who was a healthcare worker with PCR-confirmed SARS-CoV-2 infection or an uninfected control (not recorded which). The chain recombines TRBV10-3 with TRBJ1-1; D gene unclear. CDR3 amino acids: CAIRTSGVLNTEAFF. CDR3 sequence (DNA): TGTGCCATCAGGACCTCTGGGGTGCTGAACACTGAAGCTTTCTTT.